The 2 T cell receptor beta chains below were found in one sample sequenced in a study of cytomegalovirus exposure and HLA in healthy donors. Researchers ran the PCR with 60 Vbeta and 13 Jbeta primers. Clones were sequenced by immunoSEQ multiplex PCR, and TCRdb holds only the in-frame ones, with some missing. The data show about 200,000 clones, 75% to 90% seen once. Input material: PBMCs. These receptors were obtained from a woman aged 25 to 39 in good health and CMV-seronegative.

This rearrangement joins TRBV11-2 to TRBJ1-3; D gene ambiguous. V was clipped by 5 bases and J by 0 bases, with 14 bases between them. CDR1 SGHAT and CDR2 FQNNGV come from the germline V gene. The CDR3 has 16 amino acids. In nucleotides, the CDR3 is TGTGCCAGCAGCCTCCCTAGTCCTTACTCTGGAAACACCATATATTTT. This codes for CASSLPSPYSGNTIYF.

The chain joins TRBV2 to TRBJ1-4; possible D gene TRBD1, 5 bases. From germline, CDR1 is SNHLY and CDR2 FYNNEI. V was cut by 0 bases and J by 8 bases, with 10 bases left in between. CDR3 length: 14 amino acids. This chain's CDR3 is CASSEAWGHEKLFF. CDR3 coding DNA: TGTGCCAGCAGTGAAGCGTGGGGCCACGAAAAACTGTTTTTT.